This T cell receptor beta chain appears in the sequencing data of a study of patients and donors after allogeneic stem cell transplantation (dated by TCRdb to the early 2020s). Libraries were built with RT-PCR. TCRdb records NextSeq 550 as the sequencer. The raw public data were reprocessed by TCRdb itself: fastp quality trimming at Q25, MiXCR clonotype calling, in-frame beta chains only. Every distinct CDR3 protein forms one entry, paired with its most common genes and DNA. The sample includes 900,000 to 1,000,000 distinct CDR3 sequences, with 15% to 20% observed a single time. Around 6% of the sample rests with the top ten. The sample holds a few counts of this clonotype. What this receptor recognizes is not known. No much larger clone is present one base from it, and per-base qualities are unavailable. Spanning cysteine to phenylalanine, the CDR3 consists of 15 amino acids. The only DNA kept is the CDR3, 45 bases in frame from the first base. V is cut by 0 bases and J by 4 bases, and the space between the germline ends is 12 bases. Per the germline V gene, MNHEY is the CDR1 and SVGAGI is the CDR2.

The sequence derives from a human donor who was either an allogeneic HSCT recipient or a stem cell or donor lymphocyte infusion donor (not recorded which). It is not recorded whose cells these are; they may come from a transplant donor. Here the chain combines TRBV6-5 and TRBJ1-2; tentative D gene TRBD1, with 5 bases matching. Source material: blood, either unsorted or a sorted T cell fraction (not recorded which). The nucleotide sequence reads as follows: TGTGCCAGCAGTTACTCGAGATGGGGCAGCTATGGCTACACCTTC. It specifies CASSYSRWGSYGYTF.